This TCR beta chain was observed in a study of CD8+ T cells in alopecia areata. Study details: Twice a day, 5 to 10 mg of oral tofacitinib was administered to treated patients. Whole-study results and caveats: Many expanded lesional clones persisted in scalp and blood during tofacitinib treatment. Higher clonality than in normal scalp was seen in lesional scalp, especially alopecia totalis/universalis.

Following RNA extraction, reverse transcription yielded cDNA that acted as the sequencing template. The table came from immunoSEQ multiplex PCR; TCRdb's copy has only in-frame clones and leaves some out. This table holds some 190,000 clones, 51% found once. The germline V and J ends were trimmed by 5 bases and 10 bases, with 21 bases remaining between them. The CDR3 contains 16 residues. Germline-derived CDR1 and CDR2 are MNHEY and SMNVEV (reference sequence). Concerning this clone itself: Its target is not known.

Sample treatment: oral pan-JAK inhibitor, 5-10 mg twice daily. Patients with alopecia areata provided lesional scalp punch biopsies as well as peripheral blood. This TCR was recovered from a human donor with alopecia areata. This chain connects TRBV27 to TRBJ1-6; D might be TRBD1 (5 bases). The material sequenced was CD8+ T cells sorted from blood, taken at approximately week 52, from a patient treated with tofacitinib. For the CDR3, the DNA is TGTGCCAGCAGTCCAACACGGGGGTACGGAGGCTCACCCCTCCACTTT. It translates to CASSPTRGYGGSPLHF.